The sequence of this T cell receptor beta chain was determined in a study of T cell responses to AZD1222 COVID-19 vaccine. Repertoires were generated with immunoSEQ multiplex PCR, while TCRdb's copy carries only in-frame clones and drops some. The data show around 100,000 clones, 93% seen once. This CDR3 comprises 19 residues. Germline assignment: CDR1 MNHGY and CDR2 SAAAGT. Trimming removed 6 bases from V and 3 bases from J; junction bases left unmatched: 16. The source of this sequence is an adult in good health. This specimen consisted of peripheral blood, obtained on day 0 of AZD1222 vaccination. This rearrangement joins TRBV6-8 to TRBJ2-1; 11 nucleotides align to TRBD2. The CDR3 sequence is CASSLVGTSGGLFYNEQFF. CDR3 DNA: TGTGCCAGCAGCCTAGTAGGGACTAGCGGAGGTTTATTCTACAATGAGCAGTTCTTC.